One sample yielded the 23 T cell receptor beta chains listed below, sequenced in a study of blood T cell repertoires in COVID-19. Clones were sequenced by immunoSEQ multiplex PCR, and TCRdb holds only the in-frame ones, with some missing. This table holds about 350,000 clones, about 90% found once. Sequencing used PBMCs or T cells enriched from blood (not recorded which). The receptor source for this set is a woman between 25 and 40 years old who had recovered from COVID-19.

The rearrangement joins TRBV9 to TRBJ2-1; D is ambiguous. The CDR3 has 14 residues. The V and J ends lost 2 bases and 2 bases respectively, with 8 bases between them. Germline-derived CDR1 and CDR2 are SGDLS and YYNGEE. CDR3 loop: CASSVSEAYNEQFF. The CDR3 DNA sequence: TGTGCCAGCAGCGTCAGCGAGGCCTACAATGAGCAGTTCTTC.

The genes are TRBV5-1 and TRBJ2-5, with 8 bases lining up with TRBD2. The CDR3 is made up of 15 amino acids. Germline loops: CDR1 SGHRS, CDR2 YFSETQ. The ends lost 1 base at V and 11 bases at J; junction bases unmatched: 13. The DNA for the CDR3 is TGCGCCAGCAGCTTGAGGTCAAGCGGGAGTAGTGAGCAGTACTTC. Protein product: CASSLRSSGSSEQYF.

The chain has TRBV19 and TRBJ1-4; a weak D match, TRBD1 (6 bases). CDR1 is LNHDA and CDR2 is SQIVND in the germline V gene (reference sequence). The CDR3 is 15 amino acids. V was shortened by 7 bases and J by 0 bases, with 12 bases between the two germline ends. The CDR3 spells CASKQGSATNEKLFF. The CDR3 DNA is TGTGCCAGTAAACAGGGTTCTGCAACTAATGAAAAACTGTTTTTT. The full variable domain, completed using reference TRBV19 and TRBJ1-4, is DGGITQSPKYLFRKEGQNVTLSCEQNLNHDAMYWYRQDPGQGLRLIYYSQIVNDFQKGDIAEGYSVSREKKESFPLTVTSAQKNPTAFYLCASKQGSATNEKLFFGSGTQLSVL.

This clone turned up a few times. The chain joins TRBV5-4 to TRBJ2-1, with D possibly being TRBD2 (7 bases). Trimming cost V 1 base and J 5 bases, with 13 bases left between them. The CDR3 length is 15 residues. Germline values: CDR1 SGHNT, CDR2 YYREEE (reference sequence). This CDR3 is CASSLSLGGDNEQFF. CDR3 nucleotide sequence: TGTGCCAGCAGCTTGAGCCTAGGGGGGGACAATGAGCAGTTCTTC.

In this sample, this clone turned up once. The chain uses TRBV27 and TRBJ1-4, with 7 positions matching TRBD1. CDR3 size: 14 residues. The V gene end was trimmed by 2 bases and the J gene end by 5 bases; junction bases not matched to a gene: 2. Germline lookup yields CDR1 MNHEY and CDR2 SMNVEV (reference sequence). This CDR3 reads CASSLRGQNEKLFF. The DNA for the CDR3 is TGTGCCAGCAGTTTAAGGGGACAGAATGAAAAACTGTTTTTT.

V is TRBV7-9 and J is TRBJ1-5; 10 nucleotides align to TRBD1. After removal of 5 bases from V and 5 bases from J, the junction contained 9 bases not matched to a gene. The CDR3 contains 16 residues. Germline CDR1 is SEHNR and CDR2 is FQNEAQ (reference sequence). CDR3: CASSGGDRGSDQPQHF. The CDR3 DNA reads TGTGCCAGCAGCGGCGGGGACAGGGGCTCGGATCAGCCCCAGCATTTT.

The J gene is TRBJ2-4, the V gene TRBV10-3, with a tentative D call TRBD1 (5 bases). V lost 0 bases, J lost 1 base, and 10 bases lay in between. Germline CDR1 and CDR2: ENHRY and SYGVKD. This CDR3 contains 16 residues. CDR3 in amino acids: CAISESWGAAKNIQYF. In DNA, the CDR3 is TGTGCCATCAGTGAGTCCTGGGGCGCGGCCAAAAACATTCAGTACTTC.

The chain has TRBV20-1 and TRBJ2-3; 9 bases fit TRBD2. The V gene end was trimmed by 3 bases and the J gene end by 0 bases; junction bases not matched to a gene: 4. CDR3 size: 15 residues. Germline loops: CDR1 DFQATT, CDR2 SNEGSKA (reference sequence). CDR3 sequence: CSASSAGGSTDTQYF. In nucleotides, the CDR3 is TGCAGTGCTAGTTCAGCGGGGGGTAGCACAGATACGCAGTATTTT.

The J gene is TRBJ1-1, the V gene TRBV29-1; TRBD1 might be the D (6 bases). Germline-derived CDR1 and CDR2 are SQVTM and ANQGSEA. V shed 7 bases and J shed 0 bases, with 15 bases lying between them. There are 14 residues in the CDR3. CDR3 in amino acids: CSAYRDFMNTEAFF. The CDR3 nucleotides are TGCAGCGCCTACAGGGATTTCATGAACACTGAAGCTTTCTTT.

For the CDR3, the DNA is TGTGCCAGCAGTGGACAGGGGGGCGCTGAAGCTTTCTTT. Translating it yields CASSGQGGAEAFF. The chain couples TRBV27 to TRBJ1-1; TRBD1 aligns across 10 bases. Germline CDR1 is MNHEY and CDR2 is SMNVEV (reference sequence). J was trimmed by 6 bases and V by 5 bases; bases with no gene match: 3. The length of the CDR3 is 13 residues.

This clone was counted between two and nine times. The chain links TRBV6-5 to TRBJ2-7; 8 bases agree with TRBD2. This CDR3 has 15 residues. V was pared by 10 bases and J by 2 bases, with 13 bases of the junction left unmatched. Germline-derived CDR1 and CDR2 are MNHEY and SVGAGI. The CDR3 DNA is TGTGCCACACCACCGAGCGGGAGAGTGCCCTACGAGCAGTACTTC. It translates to CATPPSGRVPYEQYF.

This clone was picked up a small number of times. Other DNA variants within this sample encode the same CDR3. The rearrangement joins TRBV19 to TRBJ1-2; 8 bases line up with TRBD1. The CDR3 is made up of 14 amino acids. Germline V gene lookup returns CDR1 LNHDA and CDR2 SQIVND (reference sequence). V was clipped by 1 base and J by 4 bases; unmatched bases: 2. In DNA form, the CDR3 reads TGTGCCAGTAGTATAGGTACAGGGGGCTATGGCTACACCTTC. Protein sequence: CASSIGTGGYGYTF.

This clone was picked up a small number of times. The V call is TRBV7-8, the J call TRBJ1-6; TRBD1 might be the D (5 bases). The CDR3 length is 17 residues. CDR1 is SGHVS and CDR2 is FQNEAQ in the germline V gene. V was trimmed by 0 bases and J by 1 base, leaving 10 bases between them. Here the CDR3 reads CASSLAKGESYNSPLHF. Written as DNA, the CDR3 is TGTGCCAGCAGCTTAGCGAAAGGGGAATCCTATAATTCACCCCTCCACTTT.

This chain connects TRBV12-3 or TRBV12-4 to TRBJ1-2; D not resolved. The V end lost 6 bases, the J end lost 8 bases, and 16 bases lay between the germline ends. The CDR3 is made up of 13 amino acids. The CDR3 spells CASSPAADRGYTF. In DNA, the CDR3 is TGTGCCAGCAGCCCAGCGGCCGACCGGGGCTACACCTTC.

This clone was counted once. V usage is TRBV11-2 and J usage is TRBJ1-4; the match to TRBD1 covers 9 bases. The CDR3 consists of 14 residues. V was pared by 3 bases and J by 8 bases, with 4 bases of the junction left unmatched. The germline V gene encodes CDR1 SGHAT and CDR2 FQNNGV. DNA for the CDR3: TGTGCCAGCAGCTTCGGACAGGGGAGGGAAAAACTGTTTTTT. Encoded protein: CASSFGQGREKLFF. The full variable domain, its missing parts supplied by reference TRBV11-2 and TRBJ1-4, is EAGVAQSPRYKIIEKRQSVAFWCNPISGHATLYWYQQILGQGPKLLIQFQNNGVVDDSQLPKDRFSAERLKGVDSTLKIQPAKLEDSAVYLCASSFGQGREKLFFGSGTQLSVL.

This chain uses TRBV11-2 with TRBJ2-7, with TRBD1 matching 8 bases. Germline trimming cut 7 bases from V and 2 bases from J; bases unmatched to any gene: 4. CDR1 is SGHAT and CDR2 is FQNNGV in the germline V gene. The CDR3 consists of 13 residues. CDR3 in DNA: TGTGCCAGCACAGGACAGGGAGCCTACGAGCAGTACTTC. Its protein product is CASTGQGAYEQYF.

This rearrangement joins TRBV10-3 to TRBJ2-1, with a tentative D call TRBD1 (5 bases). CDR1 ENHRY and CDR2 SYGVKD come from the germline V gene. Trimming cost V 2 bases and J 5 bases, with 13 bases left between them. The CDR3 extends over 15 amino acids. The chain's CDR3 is CAISEGQRRNNEQFF. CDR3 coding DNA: TGTGCCATCAGTGAGGGACAAAGGAGAAACAATGAGCAGTTCTTC.

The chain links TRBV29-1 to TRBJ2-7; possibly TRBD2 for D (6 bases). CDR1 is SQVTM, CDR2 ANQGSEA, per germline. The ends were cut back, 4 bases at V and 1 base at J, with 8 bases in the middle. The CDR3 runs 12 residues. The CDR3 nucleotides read TGCAGCGTTGGGGCGGGATCCTACGAGCAGTACTTC. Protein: CSVGAGSYEQYF.

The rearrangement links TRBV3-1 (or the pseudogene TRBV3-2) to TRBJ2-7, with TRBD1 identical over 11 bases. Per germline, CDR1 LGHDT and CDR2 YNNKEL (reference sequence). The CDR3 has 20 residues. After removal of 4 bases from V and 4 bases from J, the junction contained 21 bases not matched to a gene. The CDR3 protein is CASSLVPGQGVKGAQYEQYF. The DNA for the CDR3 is TGTGCCAGCAGCCTGGTCCCGGGACAGGGGGTGAAGGGGGCACAATACGAGCAGTACTTC.

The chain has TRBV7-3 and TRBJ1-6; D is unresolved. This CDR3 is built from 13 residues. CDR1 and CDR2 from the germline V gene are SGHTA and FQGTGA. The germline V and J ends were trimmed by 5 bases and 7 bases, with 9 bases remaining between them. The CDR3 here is CASSPTENSPLHF. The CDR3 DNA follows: TGTGCCAGCAGCCCCACGGAGAATTCACCCCTCCACTTT.

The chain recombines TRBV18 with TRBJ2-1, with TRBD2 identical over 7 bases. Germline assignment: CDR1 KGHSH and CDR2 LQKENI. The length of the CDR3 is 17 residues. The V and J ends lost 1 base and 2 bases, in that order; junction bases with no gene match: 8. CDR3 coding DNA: TGTGCCAGCTCACCACGGATTGGGGGGGAAGCCTACAATGAGCAGTTCTTC. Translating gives CASSPRIGGEAYNEQFF. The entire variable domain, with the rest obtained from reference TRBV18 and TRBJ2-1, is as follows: NAGVMQNPRHLVRRRGQEARLRCSPMKGHSHVYWYRQLPEEGLKFMVYLQKENIIDESGMPKERFSAEFPKEGPSILRIQQVVRGDSAAYFCASSPRIGGEAYNEQFFGPGTRLTVL.

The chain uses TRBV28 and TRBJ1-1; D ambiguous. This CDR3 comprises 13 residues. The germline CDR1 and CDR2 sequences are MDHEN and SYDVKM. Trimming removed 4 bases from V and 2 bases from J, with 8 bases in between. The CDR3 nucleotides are TGTGCCAGCAGTTCCGTCCCTAACACTGAAGCTTTCTTT. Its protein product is CASSSVPNTEAFF. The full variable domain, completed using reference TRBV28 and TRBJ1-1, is DVKVTQSSRYLVKRTGEKVFLECVQDMDHENMFWYRQDPGLGLRLIYFSYDVKMKEKGDIPEGYSVSREKKERFSLILESASTNQTSMYLCASSSVPNTEAFFGQGTRLTVV.

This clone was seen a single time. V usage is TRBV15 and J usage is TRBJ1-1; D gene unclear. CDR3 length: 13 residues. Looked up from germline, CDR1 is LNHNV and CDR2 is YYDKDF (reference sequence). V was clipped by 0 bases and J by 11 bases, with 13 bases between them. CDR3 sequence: CATSRDQTGMAFF. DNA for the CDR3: TGTGCCACCAGCAGAGATCAGACGGGGATGGCTTTCTTT. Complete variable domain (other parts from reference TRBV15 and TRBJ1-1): DAMVIQNPRYQVTQFGKPVTLSCSQTLNHNVMYWYQQKSSQAPKLLFHYYDKDFNNEADTPDNFQSRRPNTSFCFLDIRSPGLGDTAMYLCATSRDQTGMAFFGQGTRLTVV.